These 8 T cell receptor beta chains share one sample of origin, sequenced in a study. TCRdb itself ran the RT-PCR reads through MiXCR, one entry per CDR3 protein. This table holds fewer than 800,000 distinct CDR3 sequences, 13% to 15% found once. The sample comprised memory CD4+ T cells from blood. The receptors were gathered from a female donor in good health, serving as a healthy control.

This clonotype was seen at least ten times. This rearrangement joins TRBV6-4 to TRBJ2-7; D uncertain. The CDR3 sequence is 11 residues long. The ends were cut back, 7 bases at V and 7 bases at J, with 11 bases in the middle. Germline loops: CDR1 MRHNA, CDR2 SNTAGT. In DNA, the CDR3 is TGTGCCAGCACCGACCCCGGAGAGCAGTACTTC. This translates into CASTDPGEQYF.

J is TRBJ2-3 and V is TRBV3-1; D remains unclear. Per the germline V gene, CDR1 is LGHDT and CDR2 is YNNKEL (reference sequence). V was pared by 0 bases and J by 5 bases, with 6 bases between. This CDR3 has 13 residues. The CDR3 bases are TGTGCCAGCAGCCAAGATTGGGTAGATACGCAGTATTTT. Protein sequence: CASSQDWVDTQYF.

There are a few counts of this clonotype. CDR3 amino acids: CSARDRTSGANVLTF. The CDR3 DNA is TGCAGTGCTAGAGATCGGACTTCTGGGGCCAACGTCCTGACTTTC. The chain combines TRBV20-1 with TRBJ2-6, with D possibly being TRBD2 (5 bases). The CDR3 runs 15 residues. From germline, CDR1 is DFQATT and CDR2 SNEGSKA (reference sequence). The V end lost 0 bases, the J end lost 1 base, and 7 bases lay between the germline ends.

The genes are TRBV10-3 and TRBJ2-3; D could derive from TRBD1 or TRBD2 (6 bases each). V lost 4 bases and J 0 bases, leaving 8 bases between the germline ends. The CDR3 consists of 14 residues. Germline lookup yields CDR1 ENHRY and CDR2 SYGVKD. In nucleotides, the CDR3 is TGTGCCATCAGTGGGGGGGCTAGCACAGATACGCAGTATTTT. Its protein is CAISGGASTDTQYF.

This clonotype came up a few times. V and J are TRBV7-2 and TRBJ2-1; TRBD2 is a possible D gene (5 bases). Trimming removed 2 bases from V and 6 bases from J, with 8 bases in between. The CDR3 covers 13 residues. Germline V gene data show CDR1 as SGHTA and CDR2 as FQGNSA. As DNA, the CDR3 is TGTGCCAGCAGCTTAACGGGATTCAATGAGCAGTTCTTC. Protein product: CASSLTGFNEQFF.

This clonotype was counted ten times or more. V usage is TRBV18 and J usage is TRBJ1-5, with D possibly TRBD1 on 6 matching bases. Germline CDR1 and CDR2: KGHSH and LQKENI. This CDR3 has 13 amino acids. V shed 8 bases and J shed 4 bases, with 12 bases lying between them. The CDR3 DNA reads TGTGCCAGCAGCTCAGACAGGAATCAGCCCCAGCATTTT. This encodes CASSSDRNQPQHF.

This clonotype was found a few times. V usage is TRBV5-1 and J usage is TRBJ2-7, with 10 bases lining up with TRBD2. Trimming at V came to 0 bases and at J to 2 bases, leaving 5 bases not matched to a gene. The length of the CDR3 is 16 residues. From germline, CDR1 is SGHRS and CDR2 YFSETQ. As DNA, the CDR3 is TGCGCCAGCAGCTTGGGCCGAAGCGGGAGGGCCTACGAGCAGTACTTC. Its translation: CASSLGRSGRAYEQYF.

The V call is TRBV19, the J call TRBJ2-3; TRBD2 matches 7 bases. The CDR3 extends over 15 amino acids. From germline, CDR1 is LNHDA and CDR2 SQIVND (reference sequence). Trimming took 1 base from V and 4 from J; bases not matched to a gene: 5. The CDR3 loop reads CASSIGGRAADTQYF. The CDR3 DNA reads as TGTGCCAGTAGTATAGGAGGGAGGGCCGCAGATACGCAGTATTTT.